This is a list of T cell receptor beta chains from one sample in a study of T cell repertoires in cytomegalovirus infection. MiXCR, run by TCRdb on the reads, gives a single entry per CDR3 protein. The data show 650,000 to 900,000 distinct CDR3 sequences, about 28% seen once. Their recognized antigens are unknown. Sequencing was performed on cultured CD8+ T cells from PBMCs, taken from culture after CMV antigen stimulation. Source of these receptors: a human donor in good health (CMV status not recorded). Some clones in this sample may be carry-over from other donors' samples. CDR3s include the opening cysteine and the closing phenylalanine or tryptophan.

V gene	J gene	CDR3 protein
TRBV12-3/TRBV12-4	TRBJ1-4	CASSLSATNEKLFF
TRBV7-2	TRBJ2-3	CASIEGRGSRYPDTQYF
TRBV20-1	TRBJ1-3	CSARATGRNTIYF
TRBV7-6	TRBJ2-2	CASSLAYPGITGELFF
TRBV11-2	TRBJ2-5	CASSFSTSGDLFEETQYF
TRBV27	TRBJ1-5	CASSSGGKAPQHF
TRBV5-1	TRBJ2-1	CASSLDGSSYNEQSF
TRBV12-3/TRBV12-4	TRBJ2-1	CASSGETLAGSSSYNEQFF
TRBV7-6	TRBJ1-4	CASSSAGSEPFF
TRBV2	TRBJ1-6	CASSAQEGSPLHF
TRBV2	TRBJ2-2	CASSDSTSGGATGELFF
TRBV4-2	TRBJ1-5	CASSQGRGTLPNQPQHF
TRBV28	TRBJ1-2	CASSFRTGISGYTF
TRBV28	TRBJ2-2	CASLGAEYTRELFF
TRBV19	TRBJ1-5	CASTDRGSNQPQHF
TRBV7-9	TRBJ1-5	CASSSARADQPQHF
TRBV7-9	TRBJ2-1	CASTNSGGRYNEQFF
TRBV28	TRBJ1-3	CASSFYEQGAGNTIYF
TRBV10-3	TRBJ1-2	CAISDPPGGYTF
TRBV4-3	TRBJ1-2	CASSQGDGRYGYTF
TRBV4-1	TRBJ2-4	CASSQDQPSGDIQYF
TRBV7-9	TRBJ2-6	CASSFHSSGANVLTF
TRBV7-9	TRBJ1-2	CASSLRGREIYGYTF
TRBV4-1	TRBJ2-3	CASSQDGLAGRTDTQYF
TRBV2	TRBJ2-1	CASQAGASYNEQFF
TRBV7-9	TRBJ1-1	CASSWGQAGAEAFF
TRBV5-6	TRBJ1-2	CASIQTGLPPNYGYTF
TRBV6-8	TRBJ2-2	CASSYSSGNTGELFF
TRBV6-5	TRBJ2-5	CASKPDLLGRETQYF
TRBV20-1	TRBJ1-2	CSATARENYGYTF
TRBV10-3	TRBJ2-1	CAIRFTNRVRNEQFF
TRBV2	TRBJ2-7	CASGKGAAYEQYF
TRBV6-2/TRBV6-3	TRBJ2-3	CASSDLWGSGDLTDTQYF
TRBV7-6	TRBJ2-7	CASSLVNQGWDEQYF
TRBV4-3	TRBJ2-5	CASSQDSPSTGFGETQYF
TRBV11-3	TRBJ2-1	CASSPGTSGDDEQFF
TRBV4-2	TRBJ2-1	CASSQETGSSYNEQFF
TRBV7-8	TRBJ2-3	CASSLAVTSTDTQYF
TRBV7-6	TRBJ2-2	CTSSHSGMGELFF
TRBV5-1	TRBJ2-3	CASRRNRGPTDTQYF
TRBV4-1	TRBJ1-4	CASSRPGGYEKLFF
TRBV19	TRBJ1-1	CASSGDRPSAEAFF
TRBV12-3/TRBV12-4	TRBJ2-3	CASNPGLDTQYF
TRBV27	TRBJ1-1	CASSLTRDTEAFF
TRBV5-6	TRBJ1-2	CASSLSSTHGYTF
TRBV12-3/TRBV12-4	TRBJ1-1	CASGIKRVDTEAFF
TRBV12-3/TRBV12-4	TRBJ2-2	CASRTPAGGELFF
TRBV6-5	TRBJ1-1	CASSYHRALNTEAFF
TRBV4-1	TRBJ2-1	CASSQVGLAENEQFF
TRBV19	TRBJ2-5	CASSLNGQEETQYF
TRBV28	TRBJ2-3	CASSLQAGGPNTDTQYF
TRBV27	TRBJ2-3	CASSLSSGSSTDTQYF
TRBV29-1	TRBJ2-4	CSSRGLGDIQYF
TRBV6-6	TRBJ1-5	CASRRDRGHNQPQHF
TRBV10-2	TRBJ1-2	CASNPAGTGGIGYTF
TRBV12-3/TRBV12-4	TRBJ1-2	CASSLGPGYYGYTF
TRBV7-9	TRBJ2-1	CASSAPSGSWEQFF
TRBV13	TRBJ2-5	CASSPNRKETQYF